One sample yielded the 12 T cell receptor beta chains listed below, sequenced in a study of T-cell reconstitution after alpha-beta-depleted transplantation in children. Unique molecular identifiers were used to barcode this TCRbeta library. TCRdb passed the PCR reads through MiXCR, listing each CDR3 protein once. The sample lists about 980,000 distinct CDR3 sequences, about 29% occurring once. The starting material was PBMCs, mostly from graft donor cells, obtained 360 days after TCRalphabeta/CD19-depleted stem cell transplant. Source of these receptors: a boy younger than two who had a stem cell transplant for SCID, so the T cells may come from the graft donor.

This clonotype has just a few counts. The V call is TRBV9, the J call TRBJ1-4; D ambiguous. The CDR3 has 14 residues. V lost 2 bases, J lost 4 bases, and 9 bases lay in between. Germline lookup yields CDR1 SGDLS and CDR2 YYNGEE. The CDR3 sequence: CASSVDGFNEKLFF. For the CDR3, the DNA is TGTGCCAGCAGCGTCGACGGATTTAATGAAAAACTGTTTTTT. The full variable domain, completed using reference TRBV9 and TRBJ1-4, is DSGVTQTPKHLITATGQRVTLRCSPRSGDLSVYWYQQSLDQGLQFLIQYYNGEERAKGNILERFSAQQFPDLHSELNLSSLELGDSALYFCASSVDGFNEKLFFGSGTQLSVL.

This chain uses TRBV3-1 with TRBJ2-1; D gene unclear. Per the germline V gene, CDR1 is LGHDT and CDR2 is YNNKEL (reference sequence). Trimming removed 4 bases from V and 5 bases from J, with 21 bases in between. The CDR3 contains 17 residues. The CDR3 nucleotides read TGTGCCAGCAGCCCGTACCATAGATGGGTGGCCCACAATGAGCAGTTCTTC. Its translation: CASSPYHRWVAHNEQFF.

The chain combines TRBV5-1 with TRBJ2-5; D not certain. The CDR3 contains 15 residues. Per the germline V gene, CDR1 is SGHRS and CDR2 is YFSETQ. V was trimmed by 0 bases and J by 4 bases, leaving 13 bases between them. CDR3 amino acids: CASSLVMRNGETQYF. The CDR3 DNA is TGCGCCAGCAGCTTGGTTATGAGAAACGGAGAGACCCAGTACTTC. The whole variable domain, filled in from reference TRBV5-1 and TRBJ2-5, reads KAGVTQTPRYLIKTRGQQVTLSCSPISGHRSVSWYQQTPGQGLQFLFEYFSETQRNKGNFPGRFSGRQFSNSRSEMNVSTLELGDSALYLCASSLVMRNGETQYFGPGTRLLVL.

This clonotype was seen a few times. The chain recombines TRBV6-1 with TRBJ1-5; D might be TRBD1 (5 bases). The germline CDR1 and CDR2 sequences are MNHNS and SASEGT. CDR3 length: 14 residues. The V gene lost 10 bases and the J gene lost 3 bases, with 16 bases spanning the gap. The CDR3 DNA reads as TGTGCCACCGCGGCACGGGGCACCAATCAGCCCCAGCATTTT. Its protein is CATAARGTNQPQHF.

The chain recombines TRBV6-1 with TRBJ2-3, with TRBD1 as a possible D gene (5 bases). V was trimmed by 6 bases and J by 7 bases, leaving 14 bases between them. CDR1 is MNHNS and CDR2 is SASEGT in the germline V gene. The CDR3 is 13 residues long. The chain's CDR3 is CASRGQIWNTQYF. CDR3 sequence (DNA): TGTGCCAGCAGGGGGCAGATCTGGAATACGCAGTATTTT.

The chain is built from TRBV10-3 and TRBJ1-2; 9 bases agree with TRBD1. Germline V lookup: CDR1 ENHRY, CDR2 SYGVKD. V was clipped by 6 bases and J by 0 bases; unmatched bases: 11. The CDR3 runs 17 residues. In DNA, the CDR3 is TGTGCCATCAGCGAGGGACAGGGCCCACCTACTAACTATGGCTACACCTTC. Translating it yields CAISEGQGPPTNYGYTF.

The V gene is TRBV7-9, the J gene TRBJ2-1, with 9 positions matching TRBD2. The ends lost 5 bases at V and 3 bases at J; junction bases unmatched: 8. Germline lookup yields CDR1 SEHNR and CDR2 FQNEAQ (reference sequence). The CDR3 loop spans 16 amino acids. CDR3 loop: CASSPRTSANYNEQFF. CDR3 nucleotides: TGTGCCAGCAGCCCAAGGACTAGCGCGAACTACAATGAGCAGTTCTTC.

In this sample, this clonotype turned up a few times. The junction and the germline gene differ at one end; a read error may be behind it. J is TRBJ2-7 and V is TRBV29-1; a weak D match, TRBD1 (5 bases). Germline CDR1 reads SQVTM; CDR2 reads ANQGSEA. The CDR3 has 12 residues. The CDR3 bases are TGCAGCGTTGTGAGACAGTCCTCCGAGCAGTACTTC. It specifies CSVVRQSSEQYF.

The chain carries TRBV7-3 and TRBJ2-1, with 12 bases identical to TRBD2. This CDR3 contains 20 residues. V lost 1 base, J lost 5 bases, and 15 bases stayed unmatched. Germline V CDR1 and CDR2: SGHTA, FQGTGA. The CDR3 spells CASSLRVASGGARYNNEQFF. The CDR3 nucleotides are TGTGCCAGCAGCTTAAGGGTCGCTAGCGGGGGGGCCAGGTACAACAATGAGCAGTTCTTC.

The V and J genes are TRBV4-1 and TRBJ2-5; the D is unclear. Between the trimmed V and J ends, which lost 4 bases and 0 bases, there was a span of 15 bases. Per the germline V gene, CDR1 is MGHRA and CDR2 is YSYEKL. The CDR3 runs 16 residues. The CDR3 sequence is CASSPDTPLYQETQYF. The CDR3 nucleotides are TGCGCCAGCAGCCCCGACACCCCATTGTACCAAGAGACCCAGTACTTC.

This clonotype was recorded many times. This chain links TRBV5-1 with TRBJ2-5; 7 bases match TRBD2. Unmatched junction bases numbered 7, after V lost 6 bases and J lost 2 bases. The CDR3 contains 14 residues. The germline CDR1 and CDR2 sequences are SGHRS and YFSETQ. The CDR3 DNA is TGCGCCAGCAACCCATTGGGACTACAAGAGACCCAGTACTTC. This translates into CASNPLGLQETQYF.

The chain is built from TRBV4-2 and TRBJ2-3; D not certain. CDR1 and CDR2 from the germline V gene are LGHNA and YNFKEQ. The length of the CDR3 is 16 residues. Trimming removed 3 bases from V and 3 bases from J, with 16 bases in between. The CDR3 DNA reads TGTGCCAGCAGCCACCTTGAGCCGGAAGGGACAGATACGCAGTATTTT. It encodes CASSHLEPEGTDTQYF.